The 9 T cell receptor beta chains listed next were all sequenced from one sample in a study of tumor and adjacent non-tumor tissue in lung cancer. A modified ARM-PCR protocol with three rounds of nested PCR amplified TCRbeta. TCRdb itself ran the multiplex PCR reads through MiXCR, one entry per CDR3 protein. The sample lists 98,000 or so distinct CDR3 sequences; 80% were seen once. The template was RNA from unsorted bulk tissue. This non-tumor lung sample came from over 3 cm beyond the tumor edge. The source material was distant non-tumor lung tissue. The receptor source for this set is a man aged 60 to 69 with small cell lung cancer.

V is TRBV11-2 and J is TRBJ2-3, with TRBD1 identical over 9 bases. Germline V CDR1 and CDR2: SGHAT, FQNNGV. CDR3 size: 13 residues. CDR3 bases: TGTGTCGGCAGTGGGACAGGGTGCGATACGCAGTATTTT. Its translation is CVGSGTGCDTQYF. The whole variable domain, remainder taken from reference TRBV11-2 and TRBJ2-3, is EAGVAQSPRYKIIEKRQSVAFWCNPISGHATLYWYQQILGQGPKLLIQFQNNGVVDDSQLPKDRFSAERLKGVDSTLKIQPAKLEDSAVYLCVGSGTGCDTQYFGPGTRLTVL.

With respect to this clonotype: The junction departs from the called germline gene at one end, perhaps through a read error. This rearrangement joins TRBV28 to TRBJ2-2; D possibly uses TRBD1 or TRBD2 (5 bases each). The length of the CDR3 is 16 residues. In germline, CDR1 is MDHEN, CDR2 SYDVKM. CDR3 nucleotide sequence: TGTGCCAACAATGGATGGACGGATACGAACACCGGGGACCTGTTTTTT. Its protein is CANNGWTDTNTGDLFF. Based on the CDR3 plus reference TRBV28 and TRBJ2-2, the full variable domain is DVKVTQSSRYLVKRTGEKVFLECVQDMDHENMFWYRQDPGLGLRLIYFSYDVKMKEKGDIPEGYSVSREKKERFSLILESASTNQTSMYLCANNGWTDTNTGDLFFGEGSRLTVL.

Note on this clonotype: The junction departs from the called germline gene at one end, perhaps through a read error. The chain carries TRBV4-1 and TRBJ2-2, with 7 positions matching TRBD1. The CDR3 totals 15 residues. CDR1 and CDR2 from the germline V gene are MGHRA and YSYEKL. This CDR3 is CASRSRGTYTVELFF. CDR3 DNA sequence: TGCGCCAGCAGAAGCAGGGGGACCTATACCGTGGAGCTGTTTTTT.

Regarding this clonotype: The conserved phenylalanine or tryptophan is not found at the CDR3 terminus, so this likely reflects a read error. The V gene is TRBV11-2, the J gene TRBJ2-7, with D possibly TRBD2 on 5 matching bases. In germline, CDR1 is SGHAT, CDR2 FQNNGV. V was shortened by 1 base and J by 3 bases, with 13 bases between the two germline ends. The CDR3 is 15 amino acids. In nucleotides, the CDR3 is TGTGCCAGCAGCTTAGGCAGTGGGAGCTTCTACGAGCAGTACATC. Its protein product is CASSLGSGSFYEQYI.

This clonotype was observed a few times. This may come from a read error, since a much larger clone is one base off. The CDR3 DNA reads TGTGTCAGCAGCGTTTCCTCCTACAATGAGCAGTTCTTC. Amino acids: CVSSVSSYNEQFF. The chain uses TRBV13 and TRBJ2-1; D is uncertain. The germline CDR1 and CDR2 sequences are PRHDT and FYEKMQ (reference sequence). The CDR3 length is 13 residues.

In its sample, this clonotype was seen many times. The gene calls are TRBV6-5 and TRBJ2-7; 9 nucleotides agree with TRBD2. The CDR3 covers 16 residues. The V segment lost 1 base and the J segment 2 bases; nucleotides outside the gene matches: 6. Looked up from germline, CDR1 is MNHEY and CDR2 is SVGAGI. The CDR3 sequence is CASSYYLAGITYEQYF. The CDR3 region has the DNA TGTGCCAGCAGTTACTACCTAGCGGGGATAACCTACGAGCAGTACTTC.

Only one count was recorded for this clonotype. Sequence at one end of the junction differs from germline and may be a read error. V usage is TRBV6-5 and J usage is TRBJ2-1; a weak D match, TRBD2 (6 bases). The CDR3 sequence is 15 residues long. Germline V gene sequence: CDR1 MNHEY, CDR2 SVGAGI. The CDR3 DNA reads as TGTGCCAACAGTTACTGTGGGGGACTGGGTAATGAGCAGTTCTTC. This codes for CANSYCGGLGNEQFF.

This clonotype was observed a few times. Being one base from a much bigger clone, this may be a read error. This chain uses TRBV6-2 or TRBV6-3 with TRBJ2-5; TRBD2 might be the D (5 bases). Germline values: CDR1 MNHEY, CDR2 SVGEGT. There are 13 residues in the CDR3. The ends were cut back, 6 bases at V and 5 bases at J, with 13 bases in the middle. Here the CDR3 reads CASRGSETETQYF. The CDR3 region has the DNA TGTGCCAGCAGAGGTAGCGAGACGGAGACCCAGTACTTC.

The sample holds one count of this clonotype. The chain uses TRBV20-1 and TRBJ1-3, with TRBD1 as a possible D gene (5 bases). CDR3 length: 14 residues. Looked up from germline, CDR1 is DFQATT and CDR2 is SNEGSKA (reference sequence). V lost 6 bases to trimming and J lost 3 bases, with 15 bases between them. As DNA, the CDR3 is TGCAGTGCCGATGGGAGGGGTGGTGGAAACACCATATATTTT. This gives the protein CSADGRGGGNTIYF.